The sequence of this T cell receptor beta chain was determined in a study of cytomegalovirus exposure and HLA in healthy donors. With 60 Vbeta and 13 Jbeta primers, the PCR was carried out. The method was immunoSEQ multiplex PCR; TCRdb's version includes in-frame clones alone and lacks a portion of them. The data hold roughly 230,000 clones, with about nine tenths observed a single time. The CDR3 consists of 18 residues. The germline V gene has CDR1 LNHDA and CDR2 SQIVND (reference sequence). Study conclusions and caveats: The study recorded more than 150 TCR beta chains that were cytomegalovirus-associated. Presence/absence analyses treated sequencing depth as roughly uniform across donors.

For this clone: The antigen remains undetermined. The germline gene is not matched at one end of the junction; a read error may be the cause. This sample includes further DNA sequences coding for the same CDR3.

The receptor was isolated from a girl aged 2 to 9 in good health and CMV-seronegative. Sequencing used PBMCs. The rearrangement uses TRBV19 and TRBJ2-6; weak D call: TRBD1 (5 bases). In DNA, the CDR3 is TGCGCCAGTAGTACGCAGGGTAAACTCTCCGATGGGGCCAACGTCCTGACTTTC. Its protein product is CASSTQGKLSDGANVLTF.